This is a list of T cell receptor beta chains from one sample in a study of tumor-infiltrating lymphocytes in oesophageal squamous cell carcinoma. One entry per CDR3 protein results from TCRdb running MiXCR on the PCR reads. The sample carries a few thousand distinct CDR3 sequences, around 14% recorded once. Sequencing was carried out using esophageal tumor tissue. These TCRs come from a male donor with esophageal squamous cell carcinoma. CDR3s include the opening cysteine and the closing phenylalanine or tryptophan. The order of the fields is V gene, D gene, clone size, J gene, CDR3 protein, CDR3 DNA. A D gene is named only where the DNA matches it firmly. Expanded clones get a size class; other rows say once, few or many, or leave the size out.

TRBV10-1,-,many,TRBJ1-2,CASSVEEGTTF,TGCGCCAGCAGTGTCGAGGAGGGGACCACCTTC
TRBV27,TRBD2,once,TRBJ2-7,CASMGRASYEQYF,TGTGCCAGCATGGGGAGGGCCTCCTACGAGCAGTACTTC
TRBV6-1,-,medium-sized,TRBJ2-7,CASSAGDLSYEQYF,TGTGCCAGCAGTGCTGGGGACTTGTCCTACGAGCAGTACTTC
TRBV7-2,-,large,TRBJ1-5,CASSSERAWSNQPQHF,TGTGCCAGCAGCTCGGAGCGGGCTTGGAGCAATCAGCCCCAGCATTTT
TRBV5-1,-,few,TRBJ2-1,CASSLKKANNEQFF,TGCGCCAGCAGCTTGAAGAAGGCTAACAATGAGCAGTTCTTC
TRBV7-2,-,-,TRBJ2-2,CASGPQVGAGERFF,TGTGCCAGCGGCCCCCAGGTGGGGGCCGGGGAGCGGTTTTTT
TRBV19,-,-,TRBJ2-1,CASSFLGVNEQFF,TGTGCCAGTAGTTTCTTAGGGGTGAATGAGCAGTTCTTC
TRBV11-3,-,many,TRBJ1-4,CASRVRRTNEKLFF,TGTGCCAGCAGGGTAAGGAGAACTAATGAAAAACTGTTTTTT
TRBV5-1,TRBD1,-,TRBJ1-2,CASSPGGASYGYTF,TGCGCCAGCAGCCCAGGGGGCGCTTCTTATGGCTACACCTTC
TRBV12-3/TRBV12-4,-,medium-sized,TRBJ1-2,CASSLAGGLIYGYTF,TGTGCCAGCAGTTTAGCTGGGGGCCTAATTTATGGCTACACCTTC
TRBV19,TRBD1,-,TRBJ1-4,CASSTSVQGGEKLFF,TGTGCCAGTAGTACCTCGGTGCAGGGGGGTGAAAAACTGTTTTTT
TRBV5-1,-,many,TRBJ1-2,CASSLEDQGVYGYTF,TGCGCCAGCAGCTTGGAAGATCAAGGGGTCTATGGCTACACCTTC
TRBV6-1,-,many,TRBJ2-2,CASRDGAGELFF,TGTGCCAGCAGGGACGGAGCCGGGGAGCTGTTTTTT
TRBV29-1,-,-,TRBJ2-1,CSVRGSYNEQFF,TGCAGCGTTCGGGGGTCCTACAATGAGCAGTTCTTC
TRBV6-1,-,few,TRBJ2-1,CASTEGPGPEFF,TGTGCCAGCACCGAAGGGCCCGGGCCTGAGTTCTTC
TRBV5-5,-,medium-sized,TRBJ1-2,CASSLLLQSYGYTF,TGTGCCAGCAGCTTGTTGCTTCAGAGCTATGGCTACACCTTC
TRBV7-9,-,medium-sized,TRBJ2-7,CASSFVGYEQYF,TGTGCCAGCAGCTTTGTTGGGTACGAGCAGTACTTC
TRBV6-1,TRBD1,medium-sized,TRBJ1-5,CASSTGQGLNQPQHF,TGTGCCAGCAGCACCGGACAGGGACTCAATCAGCCCCAGCATTTT
TRBV19,TRBD2,few,TRBJ2-3,CASSVASGGDTQYF,TGTGCCAGTAGTGTCGCGAGCGGGGGAGATACGCAGTATTTT
TRBV19,TRBD1,-,TRBJ1-2,CASSIDRASGYTF,TGTGCCAGTAGTATTGACAGGGCTTCTGGCTACACCTTC